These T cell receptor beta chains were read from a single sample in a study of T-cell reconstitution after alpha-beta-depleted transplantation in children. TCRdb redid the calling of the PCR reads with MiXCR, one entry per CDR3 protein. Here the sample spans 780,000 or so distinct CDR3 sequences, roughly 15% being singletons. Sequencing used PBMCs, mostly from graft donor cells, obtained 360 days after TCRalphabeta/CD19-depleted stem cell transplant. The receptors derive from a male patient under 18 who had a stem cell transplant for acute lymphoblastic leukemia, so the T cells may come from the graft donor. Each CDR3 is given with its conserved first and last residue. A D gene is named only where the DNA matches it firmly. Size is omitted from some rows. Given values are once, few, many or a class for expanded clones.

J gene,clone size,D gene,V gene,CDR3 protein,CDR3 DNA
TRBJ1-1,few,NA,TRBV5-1,CASSDPWSGDTEAFF,TGCGCCAGCAGCGACCCGTGGAGTGGGGACACTGAAGCTTTCTTT
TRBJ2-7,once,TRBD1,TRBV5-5,CASSSPPTGSRQYF,TGTGCCAGCAGCTCGCCACCGACAGGGTCGAGACAGTACTTC
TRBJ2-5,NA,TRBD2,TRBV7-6,CASSFASGKRETQYF,TGTGCCAGCAGCTTCGCTAGCGGGAAGCGAGAGACCCAGTACTTC
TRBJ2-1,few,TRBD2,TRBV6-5,CASSNPASGRNLEQFF,TGTGCCAGCAGTAATCCTGCTAGCGGTAGAAATCTAGAGCAGTTCTTC
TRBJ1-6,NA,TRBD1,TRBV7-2,CASSLSLGQGASALHF,TGTGCCAGCAGCTTAAGTTTAGGACAGGGGGCCTCGGCCCTCCACTTT
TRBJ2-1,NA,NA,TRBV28,CASSPQSVLFSYNEQFF,TGTGCCAGCAGTCCCCAAAGCGTTCTGTTCTCCTACAATGAGCAGTTCTTC
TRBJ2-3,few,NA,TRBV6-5,CATLADTQYF,TGTGCCACCTTGGCAGATACGCAGTATTTT
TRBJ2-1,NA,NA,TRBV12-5,CASGLPTAVDEQFF,TGTGCTAGTGGTCTCCCAACAGCGGTGGATGAGCAGTTCTTC
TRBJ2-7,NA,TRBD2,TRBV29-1,CSVEDHGTSGPGQYF,TGCAGCGTTGAAGACCACGGGACTAGCGGACCTGGGCAGTACTTC
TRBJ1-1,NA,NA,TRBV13,CASSLEGREPFF,TGTGCCAGCAGCTTAGAAGGGCGCGAACCTTTCTTT
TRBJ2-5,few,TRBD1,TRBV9,CASSPRQGSSAQYF,TGTGCCAGCAGCCCCCGACAGGGGAGTTCAGCCCAGTACTTC
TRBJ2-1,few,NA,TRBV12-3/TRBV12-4,CASSPNRVFSYNEQFF,TGTGCCAGCAGTCCAAACAGGGTTTTCTCCTACAATGAGCAGTTCTTC